The 7 T cell receptor beta chains reported below all come from one sample, sequenced in a study of vaccination and CD4 T cells after COVID-19 (dated by TCRdb to the early 2020s). For these TCRs, the target antigens are not known. Reading the label with the study, this specimen's treatment or condition is: 10-day PBMC culture with coronavirus spike peptide pools or control peptides (ViraFEST assay). CD4+ T cells from unexposed donors were collected before the COVID-19 pandemic (2011-2018). Library generation was performed with PCR. TCRdb records Illumina iSeq 100 as the sequencer. TCR sequencing of DNA from cultured CD4+ T cells used the Oncomine TCR Beta short-read assay at the Johns Hopkins FTIC core. TCRdb reran the public reads through fastp at Q25 and MiXCR, keeping productive beta chains. Duplicate CDR3 protein sequences are folded into a single record with the most common DNA and genes. A total of about 9,100 distinct CDR3 sequences appear in this sample, approximately 31% of them only once. The ten largest clones represent around 40% of the sample.

The specimen was CD4+ T cells from blood, cultured in vitro. These receptors were collected from a human donor in good health.

This clonotype was picked up a small number of times. At one of its ends the junction is not consistent with the germline gene, which may arise from a read error. The genes are TRBV29-1 and TRBJ1-2, with D possibly TRBD1 on 5 matching bases. Germline lookup yields CDR1 SQVTM and CDR2 ANQGSEA. This CDR3 is built from 8 residues. The CDR3 reads CSVARGFF. Here the CDR3 DNA reads TGCAGCGTTGCAAGGGGATTCTTC.

The J gene is TRBJ1-1, the V gene TRBV30; D not resolved. Germline V gives CDR1 GTSNPN, CDR2 SVGIG (reference sequence). The CDR3 extends over 15 amino acids. With 2 bases removed from V and 11 bases from J, the gap between germline ends came to 24 bases. CDR3 region: CAWSQSGWRASGAFF. The CDR3 region has the DNA TGTGCCTGGAGTCAGTCGGGTTGGCGAGCTAGTGGTGCTTTCTTT.

The J gene is TRBJ2-1, the V gene TRBV20-1; D gene ambiguous. The V gene's germline CDR1 is DFQATT and CDR2 SNEGSKA (reference sequence). This CDR3 is built from 12 residues. The germline V and J ends were trimmed by 5 bases and 5 bases, with 10 bases remaining between them. The CDR3 loop is CSAGPFNNEQFF. The CDR3 DNA sequence: TGCAGTGCTGGCCCCTTTAACAATGAGCAGTTCTTC.

The chain uses TRBV6-1 and TRBJ1-2; TRBD1 matches 10 bases. The CDR3 length is 14 residues. Germline lookup yields CDR1 MNHNS and CDR2 SASEGT. The junction had 6 bases not matched to a gene; V was cut back by 5 bases and J by 6 bases. The CDR3 protein is CASSNTGQGNGYTF. CDR3 sequence (DNA): TGTGCCAGCAGTAACACGGGACAGGGGAATGGCTACACCTTC.

This clonotype was picked up a small number of times. The J gene is TRBJ2-3, the V gene TRBV6-1; the D gene is possibly TRBD2 (5 bases). Germline-derived CDR1 and CDR2 are MNHNS and SASEGT. V shed 7 bases and J shed 2 bases, with 7 bases lying between them. The CDR3 is 12 amino acids. The CDR3 is CASKDYTDTQYF. The CDR3, as DNA: TGTGCCAGCAAAGACTACACAGATACGCAGTATTTT.

This clonotype was picked up a small number of times. The chain uses TRBV7-3 and TRBJ2-6; D is unclear. V shed 4 bases and J shed 1 base, with 5 bases lying between them. Germline values: CDR1 SGHTA, CDR2 FQGTGA. This CDR3 is built from 14 residues. The CDR3: CASSSDSGANVLTF. CDR3 DNA: TGTGCCAGCAGCTCGGATTCTGGGGCCAACGTCCTGACTTTC.

The chain has TRBV19 and TRBJ2-3, with D tentatively TRBD1 or TRBD2 (7 bases each). The CDR3 spans 14 residues. Germline assignment: CDR1 LNHDA and CDR2 SQIVND (reference sequence). Between the trimmed V and J ends, which lost 5 bases and 3 bases, there was a span of 12 bases. The CDR3 region is CASSPQGGTDTQYF. CDR3 nucleotide sequence: TGTGCCAGTAGTCCCCAGGGGGGGACAGATACGCAGTATTTT.